This paragraph covers one T cell receptor beta chain sequence. The antigen this receptor binds is unknown. Base-call qualities are not available, and no considerably larger clone is one nucleotide away. From its cysteine to its phenylalanine, the CDR3 spans 15 amino acids. Just the 45-base CDR3 DNA is kept, in frame starting at base 1. Sequences SNHLY (CDR1) and FYNNEI (CDR2) are obtained from the germline V gene. The trim is 5 bases for V and 5 bases for J, with a gap of 18 bases between the germline ends. Lesional scalp punch biopsies and peripheral blood were obtained from alopecia areata patients. After PBMCs were isolated by density centrifugation and stained for CD3, CD4 and CD8, a FACSAria was used to sort CD4+ and CD8+ T cells. The sample comes from a study of CD8+ T cells in alopecia areata (dated by TCRdb to about 2018). Background on the whole study: Treated patients were enrolled in an open-label pilot trial of oral tofacitinib, 5 to 10 mg twice daily, for moderate-to-severe alopecia areata. Tofacitinib was given for 6 to 18 months, followed by 6 months of follow-up off drug to assess delayed response and recurrence. In both human patients and the C3H/HeJ mouse model, the study applied high-throughput TCRbeta sequencing to look at T cell clonal expansion in alopecia areata. Scalp tissue and sorted CD4+ and CD8+ peripheral blood T cells from patchy and totalis/universalis alopecia areata patients and from healthy controls were covered by human TCRbeta sequencing. Biopsies were taken from tofacitinib-treated patients at baseline and at 4 and 24 weeks of treatment, and a later scalp biopsy was taken in several of the tofacitinib-treated patients. Clonality in the scalp was compared among normal scalp (n=4), patchy alopecia areata scalp (n=8), and alopecia totalis/universalis scalp (n=8). The RNA source kit depended on sample type: the PAXgene miRNA kit for fixed scalp, the miRNeasy kit for PBMCs, and the RNeasy kit for mouse skin. Amplification of TCRbeta CDR3 regions was done by immunoSEQ multiplex PCR using 35 Vbeta forward primers and 13 Jbeta reverse primers. Overall results and qualifications from the work: Higher clonality and more expanded CD8+ clones were observed in lesional scalp than in normal scalp, particularly in alopecia totalis/universalis, a finding suggestive of antigenic drive. Unlike mouse skin, where gammadelta T cells dominate, normal human skin contains resident alphabeta T cells that get sequenced too, which complicates analysis of the scalp TCR repertoire. Shared TCR sequences between patients were less evident than in mice, which may be partly attributable to HLA diversity in the patient population.

Library preparation employed the immunoSEQ multiplex PCR assay. For TCR sequencing, RNA was extracted from every sample and reverse transcribed into cDNA to serve as template. SuperScript III was used to make first-strand cDNA, primed with a 2:1 mix of oligo-dT and random hexamers. A synthetic immune receptor repertoire was used to assess amplification bias, and residual bias was removed computationally. Per the authors' processing: After raw reads were preprocessed to remove errors, the CDR3 was defined following IMGT conventions as running from the conserved cysteine to phenylalanine. To get clonality, Shannon entropy was normalized by log2 of the number of productive unique TCRs and the result was subtracted from 1. Whether scalp clones were CD4 or CD8 was inferred by matching scalp TCRbeta sequences against CD4 and CD8 repertoires sorted from blood. The source is immuneACCESS, and TCRdb retained only in-frame sequences with V and J called. Part of the clones is not carried over; for the studies checked, unresolved V genes explain less than half of this, and the remainder is unexplained. That table supplies the V and J calls and clone size; D and trimming were determined from the DNA. Here the sample has fewer than 100,000 clones; around two fifths occur a single time. Of the sample, around 0.8% falls within the top ten clones.

Specimen: CD4+ T cells sorted from blood. The sequence was collected from a human donor with alopecia areata. The rearranged chain carries TRBV2 and TRBJ2-5; a tentative D call is TRBD2 (5 bases match). DNA sequence: TGTGCCAGCAGTACAGAACCACCGGGGTTGGAGACCCAGTACTTC. The encoded protein is CASSTEPPGLETQYF.